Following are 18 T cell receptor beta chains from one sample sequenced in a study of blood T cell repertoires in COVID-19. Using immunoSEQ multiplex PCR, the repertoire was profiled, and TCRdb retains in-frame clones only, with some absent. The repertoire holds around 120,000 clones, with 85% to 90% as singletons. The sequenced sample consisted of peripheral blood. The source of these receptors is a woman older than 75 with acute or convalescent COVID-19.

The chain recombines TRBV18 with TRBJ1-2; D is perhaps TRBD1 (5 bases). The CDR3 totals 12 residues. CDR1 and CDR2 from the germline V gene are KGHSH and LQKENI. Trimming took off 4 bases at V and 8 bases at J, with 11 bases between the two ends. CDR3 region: CASSRAGYGYTF. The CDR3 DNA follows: TGTGCCAGCTCACGCGCAGGGTACGGCTACACCTTC.

DNA of the CDR3: TGTGCCAGCAGTGCCACACCCCCGACTAGCGGGAGGGGAGATACGCAGTATTTT. Protein sequence: CASSATPPTSGRGDTQYF. The V call is TRBV6-1, the J call TRBJ2-3; 14 nucleotides align to TRBD2. The CDR3 consists of 18 residues. The V and J ends lost 4 bases and 5 bases, in that order; junction bases with no gene match: 11. Germline CDR1 MNHNS, CDR2 SASEGT.

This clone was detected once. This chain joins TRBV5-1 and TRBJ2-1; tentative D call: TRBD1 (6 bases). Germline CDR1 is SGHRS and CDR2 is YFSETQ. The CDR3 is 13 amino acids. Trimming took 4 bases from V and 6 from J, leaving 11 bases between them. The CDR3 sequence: CASSRTQGNEQFF. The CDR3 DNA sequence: TGCGCCAGCAGCCGAACACAGGGCAATGAGCAGTTCTTC.

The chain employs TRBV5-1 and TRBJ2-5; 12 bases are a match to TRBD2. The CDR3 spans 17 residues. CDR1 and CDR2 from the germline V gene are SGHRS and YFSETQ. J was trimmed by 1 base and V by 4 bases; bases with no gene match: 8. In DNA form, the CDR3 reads TGCGCCAGCAGCCCGGGGGGGACTAGCGGGCCCCAAGAGACCCAGTACTTC. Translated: CASSPGGTSGPQETQYF.

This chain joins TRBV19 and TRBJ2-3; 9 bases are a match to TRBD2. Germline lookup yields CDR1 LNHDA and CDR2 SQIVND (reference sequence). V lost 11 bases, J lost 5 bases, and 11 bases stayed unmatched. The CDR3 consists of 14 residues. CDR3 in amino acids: CASKAGGPLDTQYF. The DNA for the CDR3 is TGTGCCTCCAAGGCGGGGGGGCCCCTAGATACGCAGTATTTT.

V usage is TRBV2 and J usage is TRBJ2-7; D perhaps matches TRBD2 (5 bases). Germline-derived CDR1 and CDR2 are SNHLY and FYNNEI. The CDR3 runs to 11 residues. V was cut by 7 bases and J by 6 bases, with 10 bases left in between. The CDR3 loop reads CASTGMVEQYF. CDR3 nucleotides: TGTGCCAGCACGGGGATGGTCGAGCAGTACTTC.

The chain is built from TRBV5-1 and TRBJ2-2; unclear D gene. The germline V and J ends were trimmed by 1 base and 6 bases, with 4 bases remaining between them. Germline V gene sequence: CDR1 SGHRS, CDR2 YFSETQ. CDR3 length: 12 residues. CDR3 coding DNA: TGCGCCAGCAGCTTGCACTCCGGGGAGCTGTTTTTT. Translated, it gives CASSLHSGELFF.

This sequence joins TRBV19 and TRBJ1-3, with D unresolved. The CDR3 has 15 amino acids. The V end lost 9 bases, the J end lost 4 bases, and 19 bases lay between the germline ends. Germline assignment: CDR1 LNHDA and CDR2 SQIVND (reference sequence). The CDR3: CASQVGRVSGNTIYF. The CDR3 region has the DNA TGTGCCAGCCAGGTCGGGCGGGTCTCGGGAAACACCATATATTTT.

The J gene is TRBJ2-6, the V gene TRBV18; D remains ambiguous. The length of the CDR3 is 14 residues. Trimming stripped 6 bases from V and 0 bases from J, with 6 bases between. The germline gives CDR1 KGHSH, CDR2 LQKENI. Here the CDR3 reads CASSLSSGANVLTF. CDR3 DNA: TGTGCCAGCTCGCTCAGCTCTGGGGCCAACGTCCTGACTTTC.

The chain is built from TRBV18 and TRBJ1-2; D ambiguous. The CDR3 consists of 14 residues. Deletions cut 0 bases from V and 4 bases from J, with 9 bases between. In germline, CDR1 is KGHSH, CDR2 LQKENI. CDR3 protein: CASSPPAFGYGYTF. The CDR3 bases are TGTGCCAGCTCACCACCGGCTTTTGGCTATGGCTACACCTTC. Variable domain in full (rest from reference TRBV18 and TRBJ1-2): NAGVMQNPRHLVRRRGQEARLRCSPMKGHSHVYWYRQLPEEGLKFMVYLQKENIIDESGMPKERFSAEFPKEGPSILRIQQVVRGDSAAYFCASSPPAFGYGYTFGSGTRLTVV.

The CDR3 sequence: CASSIDGSAYGYTF. The CDR3 DNA reads TGTGCCAGTAGTATTGACGGCAGCGCTTATGGCTACACCTTC. The V and J genes are TRBV19 and TRBJ1-2; D gene uncertain. CDR3 length: 14 residues. V lost 3 bases and J lost 5, with 13 bases in between. Germline V lookup: CDR1 LNHDA, CDR2 SQIVND (reference sequence).

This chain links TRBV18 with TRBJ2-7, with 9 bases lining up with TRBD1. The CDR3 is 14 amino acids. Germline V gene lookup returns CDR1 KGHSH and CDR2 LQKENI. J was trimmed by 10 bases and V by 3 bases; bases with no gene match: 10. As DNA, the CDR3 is TGTGCCAGCTCACCTTCACAGGGGGCCACGCAACAGTACTTC. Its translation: CASSPSQGATQQYF.

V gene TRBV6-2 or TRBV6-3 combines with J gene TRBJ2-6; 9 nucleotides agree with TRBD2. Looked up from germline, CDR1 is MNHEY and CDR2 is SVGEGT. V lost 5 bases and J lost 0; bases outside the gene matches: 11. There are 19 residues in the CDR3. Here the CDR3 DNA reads TGTGCCAGCAGTCCGATTGGGCTAGCGGGGTTCTCTGGGGCCAACGTCCTGACTTTC. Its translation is CASSPIGLAGFSGANVLTF.

The CDR3 DNA reads as TGTGCCAGTAGGACAGTTTGGAGACTGAGCAATCAGCCCCAGCATTTT. It is translated as CASRTVWRLSNQPQHF. This chain joins TRBV19 and TRBJ1-5, with D possibly matching TRBD1 (5 bases). Germline CDR1 LNHDA, CDR2 SQIVND (reference sequence). The V gene lost 6 bases and the J gene lost 1 base, with 16 bases spanning the gap. The CDR3 runs 16 residues.

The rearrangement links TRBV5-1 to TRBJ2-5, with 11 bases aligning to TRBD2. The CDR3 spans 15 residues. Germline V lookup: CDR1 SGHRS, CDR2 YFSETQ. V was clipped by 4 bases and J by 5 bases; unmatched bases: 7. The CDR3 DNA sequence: TGCGCCAGCAGCCCCTTAGCGGGGGGGGTGGAGACCCAGTACTTC. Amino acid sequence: CASSPLAGGVETQYF.

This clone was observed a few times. The CDR3, as DNA: TGCAGTGCTAAAGTCGTAGATGGCTACACCTTC. The encoded protein is CSAKVVDGYTF. The genes are TRBV20-1 and TRBJ1-2; D not certain. The germline gives CDR1 DFQATT, CDR2 SNEGSKA (reference sequence). The CDR3 is made up of 11 amino acids. Trimming removed 4 bases at V and 6 bases at J, with 9 bases between.

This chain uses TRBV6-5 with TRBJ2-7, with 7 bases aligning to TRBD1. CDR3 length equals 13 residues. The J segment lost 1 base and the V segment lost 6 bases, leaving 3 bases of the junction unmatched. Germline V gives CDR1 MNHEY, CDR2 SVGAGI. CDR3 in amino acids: CASRGGGSYEQYF. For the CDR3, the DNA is TGTGCCAGCAGAGGGGGCGGTTCCTACGAGCAGTACTTC.

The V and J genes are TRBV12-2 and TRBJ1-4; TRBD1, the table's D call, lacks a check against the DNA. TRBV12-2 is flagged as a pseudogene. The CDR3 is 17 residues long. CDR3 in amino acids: CASRLPRLGTEGEKLFF. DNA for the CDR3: TGTGCAAGTCGCTTACCCCGCCTAGGGACAGAAGGTGAAAAACTGTTTTTT.